This T cell receptor (beta chain) was sequenced in a study of CD8 T cells in ankylosing spondylitis. Study-wide results and caveats: Previous work reported some of these motif variants in the synovial fluid and blood of reactive arthritis. Seemingly characteristic of ankylosing spondylitis blood was a TCR beta motif consisting of about 8 highly homologous variants.

The V and J ends lost 3 bases and 0 bases respectively, with 21 bases between them. Germline V gene sequence: CDR1 MDHEN, CDR2 SYDVKM. The CDR3 is 19 residues long. Each CDR3 protein is one row after TCRdb ran MiXCR on the 5' RACE reads. This sample has 220,000 or so distinct CDR3 sequences, with around 19% found just once. With respect to this clonotype: Its antigen is unidentified.

The chain is built from TRBV28 and TRBJ1-5; D unclear. This clonotype originated in a male donor with ankylosing spondylitis. Sequencing was done on a sample of blood, either unsorted or a sorted T cell fraction (not recorded which). In DNA form, the CDR3 reads TGTGCCAGCAGTTTCGGTTCGATCCTTTCTATTTATAGCAATCAGCCCCAGCATTTT. Translation gives CASSFGSILSIYSNQPQHF. The full variable domain, in which reference TRBV28 and TRBJ1-5 provide the parts outside the CDR3, is DVKVTQSSRYLVKRTGEKVFLECVQDMDHENMFWYRQDPGLGLRLIYFSYDVKMKEKGDIPEGYSVSREKKERFSLILESASTNQTSMYLCASSFGSILSIYSNQPQHFGDGTRLSIL.